These 27 T cell receptor beta chains originate from one sample sequenced in a study of blood T cell repertoires in COVID-19. Using immunoSEQ multiplex PCR, the repertoire was profiled, and TCRdb retains in-frame clones only, with some absent. The sample lists approximately 69,000 clones, roughly 80% seen once, with about 1.9% in the top ten. Material: peripheral blood. Receptors originate from a woman aged 55 to 70 with acute or convalescent COVID-19.

CDR3 in amino acids: CASSPHPGLGNQPQHF. Written as DNA, the CDR3 is TGTGCCAGCAGCCCTCACCCGGGGTTAGGCAATCAGCCCCAGCATTTT. The chain carries TRBV7-6 and TRBJ1-5; D is unclear. Trimming stripped 5 bases from V and 2 bases from J, with 16 bases between. Germline CDR1 is SGHVS and CDR2 is FNYEAQ. The CDR3 is 16 amino acids.

The table lists this clone with a count of one. The chain employs TRBV18 and TRBJ2-7; 7 nucleotides agree with TRBD1. The CDR3 runs to 16 residues. Unmatched junction bases numbered 11, after V lost 2 bases and J lost 4 bases. Per germline, CDR1 KGHSH and CDR2 LQKENI. The CDR3 protein is CASSPNQGGARYEQYF. In DNA form, the CDR3 reads TGTGCCAGCTCACCAAATCAAGGGGGCGCGAGGTACGAGCAGTACTTC.

The V and J genes are TRBV29-1 and TRBJ1-2; D perhaps matches TRBD1 (6 bases). The CDR3 loop spans 13 amino acids. V lost 6 bases and J lost 1, with 12 bases in between. The V gene's germline CDR1 is SQVTM and CDR2 ANQGSEA. CDR3 protein: CSVGTGSNYGYTF. The CDR3 DNA follows: TGCAGCGTAGGAACAGGGAGTAACTATGGCTACACCTTC.

The chain couples TRBV27 to TRBJ1-6; possibly TRBD1 for D (5 bases). V was cut by 0 bases and J by 8 bases, with 5 bases left in between. The germline gives CDR1 MNHEY, CDR2 SMNVEV (reference sequence). This CDR3 spans 13 amino acids. The CDR3 DNA reads as TGTGCCAGCAGTTTATCCAGGGATTCACCCCTCCACTTT. It codes for CASSLSRDSPLHF.

The rearrangement links TRBV11-2 to TRBJ2-3; TRBD2 agrees at 9 bases. V trimming: 4 bases; J trimming: 4 bases; junction bases outside the gene matches: 6. The CDR3 totals 15 residues. Germline-derived CDR1 and CDR2 are SGHAT and FQNNGV. The CDR3 DNA follows: TGTGCCAGCAGCTCAGACGGCGGGGGGGCAGATACGCAGTATTTT. Amino acid sequence: CASSSDGGGADTQYF.

The V gene is TRBV6-1, the J gene TRBJ1-5, with D possibly TRBD1 on 5 matching bases. The germline V gene encodes CDR1 MNHNS and CDR2 SASEGT. The length of the CDR3 is 16 residues. The V gene lost 2 bases and the J gene lost 2 bases, with 13 bases spanning the gap. The DNA for the CDR3 is TGTGCCAGCAGTGAACTCGCAGGGTTGGGCAATCAGCCCCAGCATTTT. Translated: CASSELAGLGNQPQHF.

The chain couples TRBV10-1 to TRBJ2-7; 9 nucleotides align to TRBD1. The CDR3 length is 16 residues. The V and J ends lost 3 bases and 2 bases, in that order; junction bases with no gene match: 8. Per the germline V gene, CDR1 is WNHNN and CDR2 is SYGVQD (reference sequence). CDR3 in amino acids: CASSEGTGFNPYEQYF. DNA for the CDR3: TGCGCCAGCAGTGAAGGGACAGGGTTTAATCCCTACGAGCAGTACTTC.

This clone came up once. The chain has TRBV4-2 and TRBJ2-1, with 12 bases aligning to TRBD2. CDR1 and CDR2 (germline): LGHNA, YNFKEQ. V lost 2 bases and J lost 0; bases outside the gene matches: 2. The CDR3 runs 17 residues. The CDR3 sequence is CASSQPTSGSSYNEQFF. CDR3 coding DNA: TGTGCCAGCAGCCAACCGACTAGCGGGAGCTCCTACAATGAGCAGTTCTTC.

V is TRBV9 and J is TRBJ2-7, with TRBD1 matching 10 bases. J lost 3 bases, V lost 0 bases, and 3 bases had no gene match. The CDR3 extends over 15 amino acids. Germline loops: CDR1 SGDLS, CDR2 YYNGEE. CDR3 sequence reads: CASSVGGQGFYEQYF. In DNA, the CDR3 is TGTGCCAGCAGCGTAGGGGGACAGGGGTTCTACGAGCAGTACTTC.

The CDR3 DNA follows: TGTGCCAGCTCACCATTACAGGGATACTCCTACGAGCAGTACTTC. Amino acid sequence: CASSPLQGYSYEQYF. The J gene is TRBJ2-7, the V gene TRBV18; the D gene is possibly TRBD1 (6 bases). Germline assignment: CDR1 KGHSH and CDR2 LQKENI. The length of the CDR3 is 15 residues. The V end lost 2 bases, the J end lost 0 bases, and 11 bases lay between the germline ends.

This clone has only a few counts. The chain combines TRBV5-1 with TRBJ2-3; 8 nucleotides agree with TRBD2. CDR1 SGHRS and CDR2 YFSETQ come from the germline V gene. J was trimmed by 4 bases and V by 4 bases; bases with no gene match: 11. The CDR3 is made up of 16 amino acids. This chain's CDR3 is CASSQSGGREADTQYF. The CDR3 DNA is TGCGCCAGCAGCCAATCGGGGGGGAGAGAAGCAGATACGCAGTATTTT.

V and J are TRBV7-9 and TRBJ1-1, with D tentatively TRBD1 (5 bases). The V gene lost 0 bases and the J gene lost 1 base, with 9 bases spanning the gap. Germline-derived CDR1 and CDR2 are SEHNR and FQNEAQ (reference sequence). This CDR3 contains 15 residues. CDR3 DNA sequence: TGTGCCAGCAGCTTAGCAGGGGTGTCGAACACTGAAGCTTTCTTT. Translation gives CASSLAGVSNTEAFF.

J is TRBJ2-5 and V is TRBV18; 13 positions match TRBD2. The CDR3 spans 14 residues. CDR1 is KGHSH and CDR2 is LQKENI in the germline V gene. The trim removed 6 bases at V and 4 bases at J, leaving 2 bases unmatched. Written as DNA, the CDR3 is TGTGCCAGCTCCGGGACTAGCGGGGTAGAGACCCAGTACTTC. Translation: CASSGTSGVETQYF.

The chain employs TRBV2 and TRBJ1-5; D possibly corresponds to TRBD1 (5 bases). The CDR3 extends over 18 amino acids. V lost 6 bases and J lost 5, with 26 bases in between. Germline V lookup: CDR1 SNHLY, CDR2 FYNNEI. The CDR3 DNA reads as TGTGCCAGCAGCGAAACGGCCCCCGACAGTGTGTGGGATCAGCCCCAGCATTTT. Amino acid sequence: CASSETAPDSVWDQPQHF.

This chain links TRBV7-9 with TRBJ2-3, with D perhaps matching TRBD2 (6 bases). Germline CDR1 reads SEHNR; CDR2 reads FQNEAQ (reference sequence). The germline V and J ends were trimmed by 10 bases and 4 bases, with 24 bases remaining between them. This CDR3 has 16 residues. CDR3 amino acids: CATEPPPGGGADTQYF. In DNA form, the CDR3 reads TGTGCCACCGAACCCCCCCCCGGGGGTGGTGCAGATACGCAGTATTTT.

The chain is built from TRBV5-4 and TRBJ2-3; TRBD2 matches at 9 bases. The CDR3 runs 16 residues. CDR1 SGHNT and CDR2 YYREEE come from the germline V gene (reference sequence). With V trimmed by 4 bases and J by 0 bases, 6 bases remained unmatched. CDR3 sequence (DNA): TGTGCCAGCAGCATCGGGACTAGCACAAGCACAGATACGCAGTATTTT. Protein: CASSIGTSTSTDTQYF.

The chain uses TRBV11-2 and TRBJ1-4; D is unresolved. CDR3 size: 16 residues. Looked up from germline, CDR1 is SGHAT and CDR2 is FQNNGV. V was pared by 3 bases and J by 0 bases, with 11 bases between. The CDR3 sequence is CASSFAPGTTNEKLFF. The CDR3 DNA sequence: TGTGCCAGCAGCTTTGCCCCGGGGACAACTAATGAAAAACTGTTTTTT.

This chain joins TRBV6-7 and TRBJ1-6; a possible D gene is TRBD1 (6 bases). TRBV6-7 is annotated as an ORF whose role is uncertain. The ends were cut back, 4 bases at V and 3 bases at J, with 22 bases in the middle. This CDR3 is built from 19 residues. This CDR3 reads CASSSPTAGGLVYNSPLHF. The CDR3 coding sequence is TGTGCCAGCAGTTCCCCCACGGCGGGGGGGCTTGTCTATAATTCACCCCTCCACTTT.

The CDR3 region has the DNA TGTGCCATCAGTGGGCCCGGGAGTCCCTTCTTC. Amino acids: CAISGPGSPFF. The chain joins TRBV10-3 to TRBJ2-1; a weak D match, TRBD2 (6 bases). The CDR3 runs to 11 residues. Germline V gene lookup returns CDR1 ENHRY and CDR2 SYGVKD. V lost 4 bases, J lost 16 bases, and 14 bases lay in between.

This clone came up a few times. The chain employs TRBV11-3 and TRBJ2-1; D unclear. This CDR3 contains 11 residues. Germline V gives CDR1 SGHNT, CDR2 YENEEA. V lost 4 bases to trimming and J lost 8 bases, with 6 bases between them. In DNA, the CDR3 is TGTGCCAGCAGCTCCAGCGATGAGCAGTTCTTC. It yields the protein CASSSSDEQFF.

The chain combines TRBV6-5 with TRBJ1-2, with 9 bases aligning to TRBD1. The germline gives CDR1 MNHEY, CDR2 SVGAGI. The CDR3 extends over 13 amino acids. Germline trimming cut 7 bases from V and 6 bases from J; bases unmatched to any gene: 6. The CDR3 sequence: CASIITGGDGYTF. The CDR3 DNA reads TGTGCCAGCATAATCACAGGGGGCGATGGCTACACCTTC.

This chain joins TRBV27 and TRBJ2-2, with a possible D match to TRBD1 (6 bases). Trimming stripped 2 bases from V and 2 bases from J, with 9 bases between. Germline V gives CDR1 MNHEY, CDR2 SMNVEV (reference sequence). The CDR3 consists of 15 residues. Here the CDR3 DNA reads TGTGCCAGCAGTTTAGGCAGGGGTAACACCGGGGAGCTGTTTTTT. Residues: CASSLGRGNTGELFF.

CDR3: CASSATITRTAYNEQFF. CDR3 DNA: TGTGCCAGCAGCGCGACCATTACTCGTACAGCCTACAATGAGCAGTTCTTC. The rearrangement uses TRBV5-4 and TRBJ2-1, with D uncertain. Germline CDR1 and CDR2: SGHNT and YYREEE (reference sequence). With 4 bases removed from V and 2 bases from J, the gap between germline ends came to 19 bases. CDR3 length: 17 amino acids.

V and J are TRBV12-3 or TRBV12-4 and TRBJ2-2, with D possibly TRBD2 on 6 matching bases. This CDR3 contains 13 residues. V dropped 10 bases and J dropped 7 bases, with 16 bases sitting between them. For the CDR3, the DNA is TGTGCCACCAGGACTAAAGGTATCGGGGAGCTGTTTTTT. Its translation: CATRTKGIGELFF.

This clone was counted once. The chain uses TRBV7-3 and TRBJ1-6, with 9 bases fitting TRBD1. Losses at the gene ends were 5 bases for V and 7 bases for J; bases not matched to a gene: 3. The CDR3 totals 14 residues. In germline, CDR1 is SGHTA, CDR2 FQGTGA. Written as DNA, the CDR3 is TGTGCCAGCAGCCGTGACAGGGGGAATTCACCCCTCCACTTT. Protein product: CASSRDRGNSPLHF.

This clone was observed a handful of times. The CDR3 is CASSLAPDLGGEQYF. The CDR3 bases are TGCGCCAGCAGCCTAGCGCCGGATTTGGGAGGAGAGCAGTACTTC. This sequence joins TRBV4-1 and TRBJ2-7; a weak D match, TRBD2 (6 bases). V was shortened by 4 bases and J by 7 bases, with 20 bases between the two germline ends. Germline V gene lookup returns CDR1 MGHRA and CDR2 YSYEKL. CDR3 length: 15 amino acids.

This clone was seen a handful of times. The chain is built from TRBV6-2 or TRBV6-3 and TRBJ2-5; 8 positions match TRBD2. The germline gives CDR1 MNHEY, CDR2 SVGEGT. V was clipped by 6 bases and J by 5 bases; unmatched bases: 11. This CDR3 region has 15 residues. Here the CDR3 reads CASSAGLVGGETQYF. The DNA of the CDR3 is TGTGCCAGCAGCGCGGGACTAGTAGGAGGCGAGACCCAGTACTTC.